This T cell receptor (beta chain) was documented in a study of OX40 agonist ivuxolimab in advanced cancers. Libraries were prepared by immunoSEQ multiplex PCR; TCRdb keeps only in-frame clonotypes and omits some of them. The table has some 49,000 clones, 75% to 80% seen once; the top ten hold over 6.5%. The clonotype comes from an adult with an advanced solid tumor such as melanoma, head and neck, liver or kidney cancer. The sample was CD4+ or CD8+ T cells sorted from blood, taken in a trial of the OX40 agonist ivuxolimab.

The CDR3 region has the DNA TGCGCCAGCAGCTTGGCAGGGGGCCCTAACTATGGCTACACCTTC. It yields the protein CASSLAGGPNYGYTF. The rearrangement links TRBV5-1 to TRBJ1-2, with TRBD1 matching over 8 bases. Trimming removed 0 bases from V and 0 bases from J; junction bases left unmatched: 1. The germline CDR1 and CDR2 sequences are SGHRS and YFSETQ. There are 15 residues in the CDR3.